The entry that follows covers one TCR beta chain sequence. Germline V CDR1 and CDR2: SGHDT, YYEEEE. The CDR3 is made up of 14 amino acids. The V gene end was trimmed by 5 bases and the J gene end by 7 bases; junction bases not matched to a gene: 9. These data belong to a study of blood T cell repertoires in COVID-19. Looking at the study overall: Sources were T cells, B-cell-depleted T cells, or PBMCs; the material itself was cDNA or gDNA.

How the authors handled the data: Amplification with reference gene primers provided the estimates of nucleated cell counts. Repertoires were generated with immunoSEQ multiplex PCR, while TCRdb's copy carries only in-frame clones and drops some. The V and J calls and the clone size are those of that table, but D and trimming were determined from the DNA. In the table there are 110,000 to 150,000 clones, just under 85% of which are singletons. The specimen sequenced was peripheral blood. The receptor's source is a woman of 80 years or more with acute or convalescent COVID-19. This chain uses TRBV5-6 with TRBJ1-5; 7 bases are a match to TRBD1. CDR3 residues: CASSIRGVGQPQHF. Here the CDR3 DNA reads TGTGCCAGCAGTATCAGGGGGGTTGGACAGCCCCAGCATTTT.